The 7 T cell receptor beta chains listed next were all sequenced from one sample in a study of control samples from healthy donors and cancer patients. The repertoire was sequenced with immunoSEQ multiplex PCR; TCRdb's copy has only in-frame clones and lacks some. The sample includes under 150,000 clones, about 94% seen only once; the top ten take less than 4%. Sequences were obtained from blood. These receptors came from a man younger than 45 in good health.

This chain connects TRBV6-2 or TRBV6-3 to TRBJ2-5, with TRBD1 as a possible D gene (5 bases). Looked up from germline, CDR1 is MNHEY and CDR2 is SVGEGT. The CDR3 is made up of 13 amino acids. The V and J ends lost 5 bases and 1 base respectively, with 8 bases between them. The CDR3 loop reads CASSDSFQETQYF. CDR3 nucleotide sequence: TGTGCCAGCAGTGACAGTTTCCAAGAGACCCAGTACTTC.

The gene calls are TRBV4-2 and TRBJ2-4; the match to TRBD1 covers 8 bases. This CDR3 has 16 amino acids. Trimming cost V 0 bases and J 4 bases; bases outside gene matches: 5. The germline gives CDR1 LGHNA, CDR2 YNFKEQ. Here the CDR3 reads CASSQDPRQGKNIQYF. For the CDR3, the DNA is TGTGCCAGCAGCCAAGATCCACGACAGGGGAAAAACATTCAGTACTTC.

The chain joins TRBV10-3 to TRBJ1-6, with 8 bases fitting TRBD1. The CDR3 sequence is 14 residues long. Germline V lookup: CDR1 ENHRY, CDR2 SYGVKD. V shed 6 bases and J 9 bases; nucleotides not matched to a gene: 7. CDR3 coding DNA: TGTGCCATCAGAGACATGACAGGGGTTTCACCCCTCCACTTT. Protein product: CAIRDMTGVSPLHF.

This clone was recorded once. The rearrangement links TRBV5-4 to TRBJ2-3; 9 bases map to TRBD2. The CDR3 has 17 residues. Germline lookup yields CDR1 SGHNT and CDR2 YYREEE (reference sequence). With 4 bases clipped from V and 4 bases from J, the junction kept 13 bases outside the gene matches. The CDR3 nucleotides are TGTGCCAGCAGCCCTCCGGGGGCGGGGGGGCGCGCAGATACGCAGTATTTT. This sequence encodes CASSPPGAGGRADTQYF.

V is TRBV5-1 and J is TRBJ2-7; D possibly matches TRBD1 or TRBD2 (5 bases each). Looked up from germline, CDR1 is SGHRS and CDR2 is YFSETQ. The CDR3 is 15 residues long. Trimming left V 5 bases short and J 4 bases short, with 19 bases between. The CDR3 here is CASSLDAGALYEQYF. The CDR3 nucleotides read TGCGCCAGCAGTCTTGATGCCGGGGCGCTTTACGAGCAGTACTTC.

V gene TRBV10-3 combines with J gene TRBJ1-6; 8 bases fit TRBD1. CDR3 length: 16 residues. Trimming took 2 bases from V and 10 from J; bases not matched to a gene: 10. Germline V gene lookup returns CDR1 ENHRY and CDR2 SYGVKD. In nucleotides, the CDR3 is TGTGCCATCAGTGAGCCGGACAGGGTGAGTGGATCACCCCTCCACTTT. This translates into CAISEPDRVSGSPLHF.

J is TRBJ1-6 and V is TRBV29-1; 10 positions match TRBD1. The CDR3 runs 13 residues. Unmatched junction bases numbered 2, after V lost 4 bases and J lost 8 bases. Germline V gene lookup returns CDR1 SQVTM and CDR2 ANQGSEA. This chain's CDR3 is CSVGGTGDSPLHF. In DNA form, the CDR3 reads TGCAGCGTTGGGGGGACAGGGGATTCACCCCTCCACTTT.